A single sample gave rise to the 17 T cell receptor beta chains below, sequenced in a study of blood T cell repertoires in COVID-19. Repertoires were generated with immunoSEQ multiplex PCR, while TCRdb's copy carries only in-frame clones and drops some. This sample yields approximately 310,000 clones, of which approximately 87% are seen a single time; around 8% belongs to the top ten. Sample: peripheral blood. These receptors were collected from a woman aged 45-65 years who had recovered from COVID-19.

The chain employs TRBV11-2 and TRBJ2-3, with no clear D. V shed 3 bases and J shed 1 base, with 11 bases lying between them. CDR1 SGHAT and CDR2 FQNNGV come from the germline V gene. This CDR3 spans 15 amino acids. CDR3: CASSFFGYGTDTQYF. CDR3 DNA: TGTGCCAGCAGCTTTTTCGGGTACGGCACAGATACGCAGTATTTT.

This clone was seen only once. This chain uses TRBV20-1 with TRBJ1-2, with D possibly TRBD1 on 6 matching bases. The ends were cut back, 3 bases at V and 4 bases at J, with 15 bases in the middle. This CDR3 has 14 amino acids. Germline CDR1 DFQATT, CDR2 SNEGSKA (reference sequence). The CDR3, as DNA: TGCAGTGCTAGTGGGGGCGCCCCCTCCTATGGCTACACCTTC. This codes for CSASGGAPSYGYTF.

This clone was observed a few times. V is TRBV25-1 and J is TRBJ1-6, with 7 positions matching TRBD1. V dropped 8 bases and J dropped 11; count of bases not matched to a gene: 12. This CDR3 has 14 amino acids. The V gene's germline CDR1 is MGHDK and CDR2 SYGVNS. The DNA for the CDR3 is TGTGCCAGCCAAATTCCCGGGACAGATACACCCCTCCACTTT. Amino acid sequence: CASQIPGTDTPLHF.

V is TRBV9 and J is TRBJ1-2, with TRBD1 identical over 7 bases. This CDR3 is 15 amino acids long. Germline CDR1 is SGDLS and CDR2 is YYNGEE. Germline trimming cut 2 bases from V and 4 bases from J; bases unmatched to any gene: 8. The chain's CDR3 is CASSVGGTDSYGYTF. The DNA of the CDR3 is TGTGCCAGCAGCGTTGGGGGGACAGACTCCTATGGCTACACCTTC.

Notes on this clone: The identical CDR3 is also encoded by other nucleotide sequences in the sample. The chain employs TRBV2 and TRBJ2-7; 14 bases match TRBD2. The CDR3 loop spans 14 amino acids. CDR1 SNHLY and CDR2 FYNNEI come from the germline V gene. The trim removed 6 bases at V and 7 bases at J, leaving 5 bases unmatched. CDR3 loop: CASRGTSGSYEQYF. CDR3 nucleotide sequence: TGTGCCAGCAGGGGGACTAGCGGGAGTTATGAGCAGTACTTC.

The chain recombines TRBV28 with TRBJ1-2; no clear D. V was trimmed by 6 bases and J by 8 bases, leaving 10 bases between them. In germline, CDR1 is MDHEN, CDR2 SYDVKM. The CDR3 consists of 11 residues. CDR3 DNA: TGTGCCAGCAGACCAGGCCAGGGCTACACCTTC. This sequence encodes CASRPGQGYTF.

The V and J genes are TRBV6-5 and TRBJ2-4; 10 bases are a match to TRBD2. Per germline, CDR1 MNHEY and CDR2 SVGAGI. There are 16 residues in the CDR3. The V and J ends lost 1 base and 9 bases, in that order; junction bases with no gene match: 9. Here the CDR3 DNA reads TGTGCCAGCAGTTACTTGGTAGCGGGAGGATCGGGCATTCAGTACTTC. This encodes CASSYLVAGGSGIQYF.

CDR3 in DNA: TGTGCCAGCAGAAAATTAGCGGGGGGCCTGAATACGCAGTATTTT. The encoded protein is CASRKLAGGLNTQYF. The V call is TRBV28, the J call TRBJ2-3, with 10 positions matching TRBD2. The CDR3 is made up of 15 amino acids. Germline V CDR1 and CDR2: MDHEN, SYDVKM. Trimming at V came to 6 bases and at J to 7 bases, leaving 10 bases not matched to a gene.

The chain combines TRBV24-1 with TRBJ1-5; no firm D call. V lost 1 base and J 13 bases, leaving 13 bases between the germline ends. CDR3 length: 13 amino acids. The germline V gene has CDR1 KGHDR and CDR2 SFDVKD. The CDR3 DNA is TGTGCCACCAGTGATTTTAAGAGGGCCGGGCAGCATTTT. Residues: CATSDFKRAGQHF.

This chain joins TRBV5-4 and TRBJ1-2; the D gene is possibly TRBD1 (6 bases). Germline V gene lookup returns CDR1 SGHNT and CDR2 YYREEE (reference sequence). Trimming pared 0 bases from V and 4 bases from J, leaving 13 bases between. The CDR3 is 15 amino acids. Here the CDR3 DNA reads TGTGCCAGCAGCTTGGCGGGCCAGGGGTCCTATGGCTACACCTTC. Its translation is CASSLAGQGSYGYTF.

In this sample, this clone turned up once. One end of the junction fails to match germline, which may point to a read error. The chain combines TRBV5-4 with TRBJ2-7; TRBD2 matches 10 bases. The CDR3 spans 14 residues. CDR1 is SGHNT, CDR2 YYREEE, per germline (reference sequence). CDR3 coding DNA: TGTGCCAGCAGCAAGCCCGCCGGGACTAGCGAACCTAACTTC. It translates to CASSKPAGTSEPNF.

This chain links TRBV7-9 with TRBJ2-3, with D perhaps TRBD1 (6 bases). This CDR3 has 17 residues. Trimming pared 2 bases from V and 4 bases from J, leaving 19 bases between. Germline V gene lookup returns CDR1 SEHNR and CDR2 FQNEAQ (reference sequence). CDR3 loop: CASSLSYRAVTPDTQYF. The CDR3 DNA is TGTGCCAGCAGCTTATCATACAGGGCAGTCACCCCAGATACGCAGTATTTT. The variable domain in full, with the rest retrieved from reference TRBV7-9 and TRBJ2-3, is DTGVSQNPRHKITKRGQNVTFRCDPISEHNRLYWYRQTLGQGPEFLTYFQNEAQLEKSRLLSDRFSAERPKGSFSTLEIQRTEQGDSAMYLCASSLSYRAVTPDTQYFGPGTRLTVL.

The chain joins TRBV4-1 to TRBJ2-7, with D possibly TRBD2 on 5 matching bases. V was shortened by 4 bases and J by 4 bases, with 11 bases between the two germline ends. Germline values: CDR1 MGHRA, CDR2 YSYEKL. The length of the CDR3 is 13 residues. CDR3 nucleotides: TGCGCCAGCAGCCCACGGTCGGGGTACGAGCAGTACTTC. Translated: CASSPRSGYEQYF.

The count of this clone is one. This chain connects TRBV6-2 or TRBV6-3 to TRBJ2-7, with D possibly matching TRBD1 (5 bases). CDR1 and CDR2 from the germline V gene are MNHEY and SVGEGT. CDR3 length: 12 residues. V was cut by 6 bases and J by 8 bases, with 14 bases left in between. The CDR3 bases are TGTGCCAGCAGCCTCTCTCTGGGGCAGCAGTACTTC. It encodes CASSLSLGQQYF.

The V gene is TRBV6-5, the J gene TRBJ2-7, with D tentatively TRBD1 (5 bases). The CDR3 length is 15 residues. Germline CDR1 and CDR2: MNHEY and SVGAGI. V was trimmed by 0 bases and J by 7 bases, leaving 16 bases between them. The CDR3 protein is CASSYSIRAFFEQYF. The CDR3 DNA is TGTGCCAGCAGTTACTCGATCAGGGCCTTCTTTGAGCAGTACTTC.

The rearrangement joins TRBV7-2 to TRBJ2-3; D is perhaps TRBD2 (5 bases). Germline CDR1 SGHTA, CDR2 FQGNSA. V lost 1 base and J 10 bases, leaving 15 bases between the germline ends. The CDR3 is made up of 14 amino acids. The DNA for the CDR3 is TGTGCCAGCAGCTTAGGTTCCGTTCCGCGGGCGCAGTATTTT. Translated, it gives CASSLGSVPRAQYF.

For this clone: A single base separates this from a much larger clone, so it may be a read error. This sequence joins TRBV7-2 and TRBJ1-1, with a possible D match to TRBD1 (6 bases). The CDR3 sequence is 14 residues long. Germline V gene sequence: CDR1 SGHTA, CDR2 FQGNSA. V was shortened by 1 base and J by 3 bases, with 9 bases between the two germline ends. The CDR3 region is CASSLVPGDTEAFF. The CDR3 nucleotides are TGTGCCAGCAGCTTAGTCCCAGGGGACACTGAAGCTTTCTTT.